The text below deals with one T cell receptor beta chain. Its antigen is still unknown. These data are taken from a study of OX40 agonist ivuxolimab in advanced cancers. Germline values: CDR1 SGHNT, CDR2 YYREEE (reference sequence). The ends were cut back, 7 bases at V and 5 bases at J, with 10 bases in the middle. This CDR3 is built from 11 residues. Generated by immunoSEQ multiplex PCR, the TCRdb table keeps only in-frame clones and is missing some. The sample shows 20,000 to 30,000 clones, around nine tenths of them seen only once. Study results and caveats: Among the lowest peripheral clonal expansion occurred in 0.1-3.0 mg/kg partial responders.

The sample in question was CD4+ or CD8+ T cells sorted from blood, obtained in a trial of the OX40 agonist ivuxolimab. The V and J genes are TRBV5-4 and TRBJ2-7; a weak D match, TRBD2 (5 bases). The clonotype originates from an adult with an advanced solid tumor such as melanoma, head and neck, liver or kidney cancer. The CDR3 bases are TGTGCCAGCGGTCGGGGTGACGAGCAGTACTTC. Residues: CASGRGDEQYF.